The 32 T cell receptor beta chains below come from one sample, sequenced in a study of blood T cell repertoires in COVID-19. Method: immunoSEQ multiplex PCR; TCRdb's copy keeps in-frame clones and lacks some. The data contain about 300,000 clones, roughly 87% of them seen just once; the ten biggest clones take up approximately 5.4%. The sample consisted of PBMCs or T cells enriched from blood (not recorded which). These receptors originate from a woman under 40 who had recovered from COVID-19.

This chain connects TRBV6-5 to TRBJ2-3; 8 bases are shared with TRBD1. The CDR3 totals 15 residues. From germline, CDR1 is MNHEY and CDR2 SVGAGI. Trimming took 6 bases from V and 2 from J; bases not matched to a gene: 7. CDR3: CASRPGTGLTDTQYF. The DNA for the CDR3 is TGTGCCAGCAGGCCCGGGACAGGCCTCACAGATACGCAGTATTTT.

This chain joins TRBV5-8 and TRBJ2-1; the match to TRBD2 covers 9 bases. There are 14 residues in the CDR3. The germline V gene encodes CDR1 SGHTS and CDR2 YDEGEE. After removal of 4 bases from V and 5 bases from J, the junction contained 4 bases not matched to a gene. CDR3 in DNA: TGTGCCAGCAGCCCAGCGGGGGGCCACAATGAGCAGTTCTTC. This encodes CASSPAGGHNEQFF.

The rearrangement uses TRBV2 and TRBJ1-1, with 7 bases identical to TRBD1. The CDR3 length is 15 residues. Germline V gives CDR1 SNHLY, CDR2 FYNNEI. V lost 3 bases and J lost 1; bases outside the gene matches: 5. CDR3 nucleotide sequence: TGTGCCAGCAGTGACAGGGGGTCAGGGAACACTGAAGCTTTCTTT. As protein: CASSDRGSGNTEAFF.

The V and J genes are TRBV29-1 and TRBJ1-2, with 11 bases identical to TRBD1. V shed 4 bases, J shed 4 bases, and the junction held 2 bases outside the gene matches. Germline V gene lookup returns CDR1 SQVTM and CDR2 ANQGSEA. The CDR3 extends over 13 amino acids. CDR3 region: CSVGTGGSYGYTF. Here the CDR3 DNA reads TGCAGCGTTGGGACAGGGGGCTCCTATGGCTACACCTTC.

The chain uses TRBV7-8 and TRBJ1-1; D is perhaps TRBD1 (5 bases). Germline CDR1 SGHVS, CDR2 FQNEAQ. V was clipped by 4 bases and J by 11 bases, with 14 bases between them. The CDR3 contains 12 residues. The CDR3 reads CASSSGGEGAFF. CDR3 coding DNA: TGTGCCAGCAGCTCAGGCGGGGAGGGGGCTTTCTTT.

The chain employs TRBV2 and TRBJ2-1; D possibly corresponds to TRBD1 (5 bases). There are 12 residues in the CDR3. The germline V gene has CDR1 SNHLY and CDR2 FYNNEI. The germline V and J ends were trimmed by 6 bases and 10 bases, with 13 bases remaining between them. CDR3 protein: CASRGDREEQFF. CDR3 bases: TGTGCCAGCAGGGGTGACAGAGAAGAGCAGTTCTTC.

V usage is TRBV5-6 and J usage is TRBJ2-3, with TRBD2 matching over 8 bases. V was clipped by 4 bases and J by 5 bases; unmatched bases: 9. CDR3 size: 15 residues. CDR1 is SGHDT, CDR2 YYEEEE, per germline. The CDR3 nucleotides are TGTGCCAGCAGCCCCGGGGGGGCAGATGTAGATACGCAGTATTTT. The encoded protein is CASSPGGADVDTQYF.

This chain joins TRBV15 and TRBJ2-1; 10 bases line up with TRBD2. The V gene's germline CDR1 is LNHNV and CDR2 YYDKDF (reference sequence). Trimming at V came to 0 bases and at J to 6 bases, leaving 5 bases not matched to a gene. The CDR3 sequence is 16 residues long. The CDR3 is CATSRELAGGSNEQFF. Here the CDR3 DNA reads TGTGCCACCAGCAGAGAATTAGCGGGGGGATCCAATGAGCAGTTCTTC.

The chain has TRBV9 and TRBJ1-1; D is perhaps TRBD1 (5 bases). This CDR3 is built from 14 residues. In germline, CDR1 is SGDLS, CDR2 YYNGEE. The V end lost 5 bases, the J end lost 0 bases, and 11 bases lay between the germline ends. CDR3 protein: CASSLGQLNTEAFF. The DNA for the CDR3 is TGTGCCAGCAGTCTGGGGCAGTTGAACACTGAAGCTTTCTTT.

This clone came up a few times. The V and J genes are TRBV4-3 and TRBJ1-1, with 8 bases fitting TRBD1. The CDR3 loop spans 17 amino acids. The V gene end was trimmed by 0 bases and the J gene end by 4 bases; junction bases not matched to a gene: 10. Germline V lookup: CDR1 LGHNA, CDR2 YSLEER. CDR3 sequence: CASSQEPQGAFGTEAFF. In DNA, the CDR3 is TGCGCCAGCAGCCAAGAGCCCCAGGGGGCTTTTGGCACTGAAGCTTTCTTT.

This chain joins TRBV5-1 and TRBJ2-5; D possibly corresponds to TRBD1 (6 bases). The CDR3 is 16 residues long. Germline loops: CDR1 SGHRS, CDR2 YFSETQ. V lost 10 bases, J lost 1 base, and 23 bases lay in between. Written as DNA, the CDR3 is TGCGCCTCTTCATCAGGGGCTATGTTCCCCCAAGAGACCCAGTACTTC. Amino acid sequence: CASSSGAMFPQETQYF.

CDR3 sequence: CASSISRTTFEQYF. In DNA form, the CDR3 reads TGTGCCAGTAGTATTAGCCGGACAACTTTCGAGCAGTACTTC. The chain links TRBV19 to TRBJ2-7, with D possibly being TRBD1 (5 bases). The length of the CDR3 is 14 residues. Germline V gene data show CDR1 as LNHDA and CDR2 as SQIVND (reference sequence). Trimming took off 3 bases at V and 6 bases at J, with 15 bases between the two ends.

The chain uses TRBV3-1 (or the pseudogene TRBV3-2) and TRBJ1-1; D is ambiguous. Germline lookup yields CDR1 LGHDT and CDR2 YNNKEL (reference sequence). The CDR3 consists of 15 residues. V lost 4 bases and J lost 5, with 17 bases in between. CDR3 nucleotides: TGTGCCAGCAGCCCTACGGGAGGGAGTGGGACTGAAGCTTTCTTT. Translating gives CASSPTGGSGTEAFF.

The V call is TRBV5-1, the J call TRBJ1-5; TRBD1 matches at 11 bases. Germline CDR1 and CDR2: SGHRS and YFSETQ. After removal of 3 bases from V and 3 bases from J, the junction contained 2 bases not matched to a gene. The CDR3 loop spans 15 amino acids. Written as DNA, the CDR3 is TGCGCCAGCAGCTGGACAGGGGGCGACAATCAGCCCCAGCATTTT. This translates into CASSWTGGDNQPQHF.

The chain joins TRBV4-3 to TRBJ1-2, with D possibly being TRBD1 (6 bases). CDR1 LGHNA and CDR2 YSLEER come from the germline V gene. Between the trimmed V and J ends, which lost 4 bases and 3 bases, there was a span of 18 bases. The length of the CDR3 is 16 residues. The CDR3 nucleotides read TGCGCCAGCAGCCTGGGCGGCGGGGGCAGGGACTATGGCTACACCTTC. Protein product: CASSLGGGGRDYGYTF.

This clone was found once. The chain couples TRBV4-1 to TRBJ2-7, with 9 bases identical to TRBD1. The CDR3 contains 17 residues. The V gene end was trimmed by 2 bases and the J gene end by 5 bases; junction bases not matched to a gene: 13. CDR1 is MGHRA and CDR2 is YSYEKL in the germline V gene. The CDR3 coding sequence is TGCGCCAGCAGCCAACCGCGGACAGGGGATTTACATAACGAGCAGTACTTC. Translating it yields CASSQPRTGDLHNEQYF.

The chain joins TRBV30 to TRBJ2-3; D not resolved. This CDR3 comprises 14 residues. Between the trimmed V and J ends, which lost 4 bases and 3 bases, there was a span of 14 bases. CDR1 is GTSNPN, CDR2 SVGIG, per germline (reference sequence). The CDR3: CAWNLMGLTDTQYF. The DNA for the CDR3 is TGTGCCTGGAATTTAATGGGCCTAACAGATACGCAGTATTTT.

As to this clone: At one of its ends the junction is not consistent with the germline gene, which may arise from a read error. The chain recombines TRBV19 with TRBJ1-5; D is possibly TRBD1 (5 bases). The germline V gene has CDR1 LNHDA and CDR2 SQIVND (reference sequence). CDR3 size: 15 residues. CDR3 region: CASSTNTGGNQLQHF. The CDR3 DNA is TGTGCCAGTAGTACAAATACAGGAGGGAATCAGCTCCAGCATTTT.

The chain couples TRBV5-6 to TRBJ1-4; 8 positions match TRBD1. The CDR3 contains 15 residues. Germline CDR1 is SGHDT and CDR2 is YYEEEE. With 4 bases clipped from V and 4 bases from J, the junction kept 6 bases outside the gene matches. CDR3 sequence (DNA): TGTGCCAGCAGCCTCAGGGGGCGAAGTAATGAAAAACTGTTTTTT. This encodes CASSLRGRSNEKLFF.

V gene TRBV11-3 combines with J gene TRBJ1-1; 9 nucleotides agree with TRBD1. There are 15 residues in the CDR3. Germline loops: CDR1 SGHNT, CDR2 YENEEA. Germline trimming cut 5 bases from V and 3 bases from J; bases unmatched to any gene: 7. CDR3 nucleotides: TGTGCCAGCAGCGAGGGACAGGGAGGTGACACTGAAGCTTTCTTT. This encodes CASSEGQGGDTEAFF.

The chain recombines TRBV2 with TRBJ2-7, with a possible D match to TRBD1 (6 bases). Germline assignment: CDR1 SNHLY and CDR2 FYNNEI. V lost 7 bases and J 3 bases, leaving 7 bases between the germline ends. This CDR3 contains 11 residues. The DNA of the CDR3 is TGTGCCAGCATCAGGGGCTACGAGCAGTACTTC. This sequence encodes CASIRGYEQYF.

The chain couples TRBV10-3 to TRBJ1-4; 7 nucleotides agree with TRBD1. Unmatched junction bases numbered 13, after V lost 10 bases and J lost 2 bases. The CDR3 extends over 16 amino acids. CDR1 is ENHRY, CDR2 SYGVKD, per germline. CDR3 DNA sequence: TGTGCCACCTCCGGGACAGCAATGGGGACTAATGAAAAACTGTTTTTT. It translates to CATSGTAMGTNEKLFF.

The V call is TRBV27, the J call TRBJ1-2; no definite D call. The CDR3 has 15 residues. The germline V gene has CDR1 MNHEY and CDR2 SMNVEV (reference sequence). V was pared by 0 bases and J by 0 bases, with 8 bases between. The CDR3 region has the DNA TGTGCCAGCAGTTTATCGGGAGGAGCTAACTATGGCTACACCTTC. Translation: CASSLSGGANYGYTF.

The chain recombines TRBV7-2 with TRBJ1-6; D remains ambiguous. Germline V gene sequence: CDR1 SGHTA, CDR2 FQGNSA. The germline V and J ends were trimmed by 5 bases and 2 bases, with 19 bases remaining between them. The CDR3 totals 18 residues. CDR3 in amino acids: CASSPRGVFPPYNSPLHF. As DNA, the CDR3 is TGTGCCAGCAGCCCCAGAGGTGTCTTCCCGCCCTATAATTCACCCCTCCACTTT.

The rearrangement uses TRBV12-3 or TRBV12-4 and TRBJ1-5, with D tentatively TRBD1 (5 bases). The CDR3 length is 13 residues. Trimming cost V 8 bases and J 0 bases, with 8 bases left between them. The CDR3 spells CASQGYSNQPQHF. The CDR3 nucleotides read TGTGCCAGCCAGGGATATAGCAATCAGCCCCAGCATTTT.

This clone has just one count. V gene TRBV15 combines with J gene TRBJ2-5, with D possibly matching TRBD2 (5 bases). The CDR3 has 12 residues. V shed 0 bases and J shed 7 bases, with 6 bases lying between them. Germline CDR1 LNHNV, CDR2 YYDKDF (reference sequence). CDR3 sequence (DNA): TGTGCCACCAGCAGAGATGGGAGGACCCAGTACTTC. Translated, it gives CATSRDGRTQYF.

This clone was recorded a few times. V gene TRBV2 combines with J gene TRBJ2-3; 7 bases align to TRBD1. Germline V gene sequence: CDR1 SNHLY, CDR2 FYNNEI. V trimming: 7 bases; J trimming: 6 bases; junction bases outside the gene matches: 7. The length of the CDR3 is 13 residues. Written as DNA, the CDR3 is TGTGCCAGCAAGGGAGACAGGGTGGATACGCAGTATTTT. Residues: CASKGDRVDTQYF. The full variable domain, with the rest looked up from reference TRBV2 and TRBJ2-3, is EPEVTQTPSHQVTQMGQEVILRCVPISNHLYFYWYRQILGQKVEFLVSFYNNEISEKSEIFDDQFSVERPDGSNFTLKIRSTKLEDSAMYFCASKGDRVDTQYFGPGTRLTVL.

This chain uses TRBV5-1 with TRBJ2-7, with D perhaps matching TRBD1 (7 bases). In germline, CDR1 is SGHRS, CDR2 YFSETQ. V lost 4 bases and J 3 bases, leaving 14 bases between the germline ends. The CDR3 is 14 amino acids. The CDR3 sequence: CASSKQGGSYEQYF. Here the CDR3 DNA reads TGCGCCAGCAGCAAGCAGGGGGGCAGCTACGAGCAGTACTTC. The full variable domain, rest sourced from reference TRBV5-1 and TRBJ2-7, is KAGVTQTPRYLIKTRGQQVTLSCSPISGHRSVSWYQQTPGQGLQFLFEYFSETQRNKGNFPGRFSGRQFSNSRSEMNVSTLELGDSALYLCASSKQGGSYEQYFGPGTRLTVT.

About this clone: Its ends do not fully match the called genes, so a read error is possible. The chain combines TRBV9 with TRBJ1-1; D possibly corresponds to TRBD1 (6 bases). Germline V gene sequence: CDR1 SGDLS, CDR2 YYNGEE. The CDR3 runs to 11 residues. The CDR3 DNA reads TGTGCCAGCAGCCTTACGGGGGGGCTTTACTTT. Encoded protein: CASSLTGGLYF.

The chain joins TRBV6-6 to TRBJ1-4; TRBD1 agrees at 7 bases. Trimming removed 4 bases from V and 5 bases from J; junction bases left unmatched: 4. The CDR3 extends over 14 amino acids. CDR1 is MNHNY, CDR2 SVGAGI, per germline (reference sequence). The CDR3 DNA follows: TGTGCCAGCAGTTGGGGGACAGTCAATGAAAAACTGTTTTTT. It encodes CASSWGTVNEKLFF.

The chain employs TRBV11-1 and TRBJ2-3; 11 positions match TRBD1. V lost 5 bases, J lost 1 base, and 5 bases stayed unmatched. There are 16 residues in the CDR3. The germline V gene encodes CDR1 SGHAT and CDR2 FQDESV (reference sequence). CDR3 nucleotides: TGTGCCAGCAGCCCGCCGGACAGGGGGCGCACAGATACGCAGTATTTT. Translation gives CASSPPDRGRTDTQYF. The full variable domain, in which reference TRBV11-1 and TRBJ2-3 provide the parts outside the CDR3, is EAEVAQSPRYKITEKSQAVAFWCDPISGHATLYWYRQILGQGPELLVQFQDESVVDDSQLPKDRFSAERLKGVDSTLKIQPAELGDSAMYLCASSPPDRGRTDTQYFGPGTRLTVL.

Comment on this clone: Other DNA sequences of this sample code for an identical CDR3. This rearrangement joins TRBV4-3 to TRBJ2-6; tentatively, D is TRBD2 (6 bases). The length of the CDR3 is 16 residues. V gave up 1 base and J gave up 0 bases, with 7 bases separating them. Germline lookup yields CDR1 LGHNA and CDR2 YSLEER. The CDR3, as DNA: TGCGCCAGCAGCCAAGGGGGGGTCTCTGGGGCCAACGTCCTGACTTTC. This encodes CASSQGGVSGANVLTF.